This T cell receptor (beta chain) originates from a study of blood T cell repertoires in COVID-19. Study in general: Acute and convalescent COVID-19 samples came from the United States, Italy and Spain. T cells, B-cell-depleted T cells, or PBMCs provided the cDNA or gDNA that served as material.

The V gene lost 2 bases and the J gene lost 3 bases, with 11 bases spanning the gap. Germline V gene data show CDR1 as MNHEY and CDR2 as SVGEGT. CDR3 length: 15 residues. Original processing notes: Estimation of nucleated cell counts was performed using reference gene primer amplification. TCRdb's copy holds only in-frame clones and misses some; the assay was immunoSEQ multiplex PCR. That table gives V, J and clone size, and the DNA gave D and trimming. The sample lists fewer than 200,000 clones, just over 85% occurring once. V and J are TRBV6-2 or TRBV6-3 and TRBJ1-5; D is unresolved. Sequencing used peripheral blood. The TCR was taken from a man aged 50 or older with active or convalescent COVID-19. CDR3 sequence: CASSYATGSNQPQHF. In nucleotides, the CDR3 is TGTGCCAGCAGTTACGCGACGGGGTCCAATCAGCCCCAGCATTTT.